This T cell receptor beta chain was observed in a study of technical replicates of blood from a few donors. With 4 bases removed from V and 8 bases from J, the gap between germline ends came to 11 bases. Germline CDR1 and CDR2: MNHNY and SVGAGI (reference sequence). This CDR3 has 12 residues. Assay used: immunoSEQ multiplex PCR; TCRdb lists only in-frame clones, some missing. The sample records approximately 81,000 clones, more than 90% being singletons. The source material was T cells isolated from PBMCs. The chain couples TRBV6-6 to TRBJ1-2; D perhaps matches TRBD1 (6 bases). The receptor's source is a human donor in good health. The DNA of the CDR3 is TGTGCCAGCAGTTCCACAGGGTTGGGCTACACCTTC. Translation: CASSSTGLGYTF.